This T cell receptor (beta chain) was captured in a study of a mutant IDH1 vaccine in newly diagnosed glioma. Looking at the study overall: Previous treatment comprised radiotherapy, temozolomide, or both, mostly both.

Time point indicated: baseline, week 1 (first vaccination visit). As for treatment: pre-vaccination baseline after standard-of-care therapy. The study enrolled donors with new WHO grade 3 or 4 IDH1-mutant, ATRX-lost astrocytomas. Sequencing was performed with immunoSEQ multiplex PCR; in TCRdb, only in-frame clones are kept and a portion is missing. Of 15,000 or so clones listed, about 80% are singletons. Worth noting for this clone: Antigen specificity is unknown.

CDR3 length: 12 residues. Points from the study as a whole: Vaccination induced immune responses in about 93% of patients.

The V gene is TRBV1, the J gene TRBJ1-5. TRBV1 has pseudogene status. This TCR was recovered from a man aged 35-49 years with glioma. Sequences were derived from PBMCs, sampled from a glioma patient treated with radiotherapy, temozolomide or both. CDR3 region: CTSSGQQSAPAF. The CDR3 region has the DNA TGCACCAGCAGCGGCCAGCAATCAGCCCCAGCATTT.